A single sample gave rise to the 10 T cell receptor beta chains below, sequenced in a study of blood T cell repertoires in COVID-19. The protocol was immunoSEQ multiplex PCR, while the TCRdb copy is restricted to in-frame clones and leaves out a portion. Of around 87,000 clones in the sample, almost 90% were seen once. Input material: peripheral blood. The receptors shown here come from a human donor with active COVID-19. The donor label of this sample is uncertain.

A few counts support this clone. This sequence joins TRBV28 and TRBJ2-5, with 8 bases matching TRBD2. V was pared by 5 bases and J by 2 bases, with 10 bases of the junction left unmatched. This CDR3 is built from 16 residues. CDR1 and CDR2 from the germline V gene are MDHEN and SYDVKM. The CDR3 loop reads CASSRRTGTRQETQYF. CDR3 bases: TGTGCCAGCAGTCGACGTACCGGGACTAGACAAGAGACCCAGTACTTC.

Remarks on this clone: One end of the junction fails to match germline, which may point to a read error. The J gene is TRBJ2-7, the V gene TRBV7-7; 7 bases fit TRBD1. The CDR3 length is 19 residues. The germline gives CDR1 SSHAT, CDR2 FNYEAQ (reference sequence). In DNA form, the CDR3 reads TGTGCTAGCAGCTTAGTCGACGGGGACAGAATGTTTCCGTCCTACGAGCAGTACTTC. As protein: CASSLVDGDRMFPSYEQYF.

This clone was detected only once. The V call is TRBV14, the J call TRBJ1-6; the match to TRBD1 covers 9 bases. CDR1 is SGHDN and CDR2 is FVKESK in the germline V gene. V lost 2 bases, J lost 8 bases, and 4 bases stayed unmatched. The CDR3 runs 15 residues. Here the CDR3 reads CASSQRDRVHSPLHF. CDR3 coding DNA: TGTGCCAGCAGCCAAAGGGACAGGGTTCATTCACCCCTCCACTTT.

In nucleotides, the CDR3 is TGTGCCAGCAGCTCGTACGGGGGGCCTCTCTACGAGCAGTACTTC. This sequence encodes CASSSYGGPLYEQYF. The V call is TRBV7-9, the J call TRBJ2-7, with D tentatively TRBD2 (7 bases). Trimming pared 4 bases from V and 3 bases from J, leaving 16 bases between. The CDR3 covers 15 residues. Germline V gene lookup returns CDR1 SEHNR and CDR2 FQNEAQ (reference sequence).

V is TRBV19 and J is TRBJ2-2, with 7 bases matching TRBD1. Trimming took 7 bases from V and 9 from J; bases not matched to a gene: 8. Per the germline V gene, CDR1 is LNHDA and CDR2 is SQIVND (reference sequence). This CDR3 is 13 amino acids long. The CDR3 DNA reads as TGTGCCAGTAACGCTCAGGGGGTGAGGGAGCTGTTTTTT. Translation gives CASNAQGVRELFF.

This chain joins TRBV7-3 and TRBJ2-1; 7 positions match TRBD1. From germline, CDR1 is SGHTA and CDR2 FQGTGA. The ends lost 3 bases at V and 0 bases at J; junction bases unmatched: 5. The CDR3 is 16 residues long. CDR3 bases: TGTGCCAGCAGCTTGATAGGGACAGACTCCTACAATGAGCAGTTCTTC. Its translation: CASSLIGTDSYNEQFF.

The count of this clone is one. The rearrangement joins TRBV6-1 to TRBJ1-6; D gene unclear. The CDR3 totals 15 residues. Germline-derived CDR1 and CDR2 are MNHNS and SASEGT. The V gene lost 2 bases and the J gene lost 7 bases, with 12 bases spanning the gap. CDR3 coding DNA: TGTGCCAGCAGTGAAACGGGGTCAGGCAATTCACCCCTCCACTTT. Its translation is CASSETGSGNSPLHF.

The V call is TRBV19, the J call TRBJ1-4, with 9 bases that match TRBD1. Germline values: CDR1 LNHDA, CDR2 SQIVND (reference sequence). The CDR3 totals 16 residues. Trimming cost V 2 bases and J 6 bases; bases outside gene matches: 7. CDR3 residues: CASSILPQGADEKLFF. The CDR3 coding sequence is TGTGCCAGTAGTATACTCCCACAGGGGGCGGATGAAAAACTGTTTTTT.

The chain uses TRBV25-1 and TRBJ1-1, with D possibly being TRBD1 (6 bases). V was trimmed by 1 base and J by 0 bases, leaving 15 bases between them. The germline gives CDR1 MGHDK, CDR2 SYGVNS. This CDR3 has 17 amino acids. The CDR3 DNA reads as TGTGCCAGCAGTGAATCCGTGGGGCAGGGGATGAACACTGAAGCTTTCTTT. This gives the protein CASSESVGQGMNTEAFF.

The gene calls are TRBV19 and TRBJ2-7; TRBD1 agrees at 10 bases. Trimming removed 9 bases from V and 6 bases from J; junction bases left unmatched: 11. CDR3 size: 14 residues. CDR1 is LNHDA, CDR2 SQIVND, per germline (reference sequence). The CDR3 protein is CASTAGTGDSEQYF. CDR3 coding DNA: TGTGCCAGCACTGCCGGGACAGGGGATAGCGAGCAGTACTTC.